These T cell receptor beta chains were read from a single sample in a study of control samples from healthy donors and cancer patients. The table came from immunoSEQ multiplex PCR; TCRdb's copy has only in-frame clones and leaves some out. The data hold roughly 120,000 clones, with just under 90% observed a single time. The sample comprised blood. These receptors originate from a man aged 25 to 40 in good health. Both conserved end residues are part of each CDR3. The D gene is left open where the match is weak. Not every row has a clone size; where given, it reads once, few, many or a size class.

CDR3 DNA	CDR3 protein	clone size	V gene	J gene	D gene
TGTGCCACGGAGCGTCAGGGGCGCGTAGACACTGAAGCTTTCTTT	CATERQGRVDTEAFF	few	TRBV15	TRBJ1-1	NA
TGTGCCAGCAGCCCCCGGGACATAAGCTCCTACGAGCAGTACTTC	CASSPRDISSYEQYF	NA	TRBV7-8	TRBJ2-7	NA
TGTGCCACCAGTGAAGGGACAGGGGTCATGGAGACCCAGTACTTC	CATSEGTGVMETQYF	NA	TRBV24-1	TRBJ2-5	TRBD1
TGCAGCGTTCGGGACAACGGGGAGCTGTTTTTT	CSVRDNGELFF	NA	TRBV29-1	TRBJ2-2	NA
TGTGCCAGCAGCTTCAGTACAGGGGGCGGGCGTGGGAACACTGAAGCTTTCTTT	CASSFSTGGGRGNTEAFF	NA	TRBV9	TRBJ1-1	TRBD1
TGTGCCAGCAGCTTAGGCAGGGGAGTCATGGATGAGCAGTTCTTC	CASSLGRGVMDEQFF	NA	TRBV11-3	TRBJ2-1	NA
TGTGCCAGCAGCCTAGGACGGGCCTACGAGCAGTACTTC	CASSLGRAYEQYF	NA	TRBV11-2	TRBJ2-7	NA
TGTGCCACCGGCCCCGGCGGGAGCTCCTACGAGCAGTACTTC	CATGPGGSSYEQYF	NA	TRBV24-1	TRBJ2-7	TRBD2
TGTGCCAGCAGTTTAGTCAGGCGGGATGAAGCTTTCTTT	CASSLVRRDEAFF	NA	TRBV12-3/TRBV12-4	TRBJ1-1	NA
TGTGCCAGCAGTGGGGTCGGGGCAGATACGCAGTATTTT	CASSGVGADTQYF	NA	TRBV2	TRBJ2-3	NA
TGTGCCAGCAGCGTAGGCGCGACCTATGGCTACACCTTC	CASSVGATYGYTF	NA	TRBV9	TRBJ1-2	NA
TGTGCCAGCAGCTTAGTCATGGGGGGCACTGAAGCTTTCTTT	CASSLVMGGTEAFF	NA	TRBV7-8	TRBJ1-1	NA
TGTGCCAGCAGTCCTAAGGGCGGTCAGCCCCAGCATTTT	CASSPKGGQPQHF	NA	TRBV12-3/TRBV12-4	TRBJ1-5	NA
TGCGCCAGCAGCTTGAGGACAGATAGCACAGATACGCAGTATTTT	CASSLRTDSTDTQYF	once	TRBV5-1	TRBJ2-3	NA
TGTGCCAGCTCACCTCCAGGTTCCGTGAACACTGAAGCTTTCTTT	CASSPPGSVNTEAFF	few	TRBV18	TRBJ1-1	NA
TGTGCCAGCAGTTTAACAGGGTTCAATGGCTACACCTTC	CASSLTGFNGYTF	NA	TRBV12-3/TRBV12-4	TRBJ1-2	NA
TGCGCCAGCACCCCGGGACAGGCTTCTAACTATGGCTACACCTTC	CASTPGQASNYGYTF	NA	TRBV5-1	TRBJ1-2	TRBD1